This entry is about one T cell receptor (beta chain). This sample was included in a study of blood T cell repertoires in COVID-19. For the study at large: Donors in the United States, Italy and Spain gave samples during acute or convalescent COVID-19.

As originally analysed: Nucleated cell number was recorded as an estimate derived from reference gene primer amplification. Using immunoSEQ multiplex PCR, the repertoire was profiled, and TCRdb retains in-frame clones only, with some absent. V, J and clone size derive from that table, while D and trimming were established from the DNA sequence. The data contain 70,000 to 95,000 clones, more than 75% of them singletons. Sequenced material: peripheral blood. This sequence was found in a woman older than 75 with active COVID-19.

The CDR3 is CASSPGLAEQFF. CDR3 bases: TGTGCCAGCAGCCCTGGACTAGCCGAGCAGTTCTTC. This chain uses TRBV13 with TRBJ2-1, with 8 nucleotides matching TRBD2. Trimming removed 5 bases from V and 10 bases from J; junction bases left unmatched: 4. Germline V CDR1 and CDR2: PRHDT, FYEKMQ (reference sequence). CDR3 size: 12 residues.